The clone carrying this TCR beta chain has a handful of counts. Its specificity is unknown. The sample comes from a study of identical twins. TCRdb reprocessed the 5' RACE reads with MiXCR, giving one entry per CDR3 protein. The table includes around 490,000 distinct CDR3 sequences, around 15% detected once. The study's findings and limits: Modelling approaches yielded underestimates of out-of-frame TCR alpha sharing between monozygotic twins.

Looked up from germline, CDR1 is MGHDK and CDR2 is SYGVNS. V lost 0 bases and J 7 bases, leaving 21 bases between the germline ends. CDR3 length: 17 amino acids. This sample also belongs to another study, concerning yellow fever vaccine responses in identical twins.

The sequence was collected from a woman in her late teens or twenties in good health. The chain links TRBV25-1 to TRBJ1-2; D uncertain. Sequencing was done on a sample of CD4+ T cells sorted from blood. The CDR3 nucleotides are TGTGCCAGCAGTGAATATCCGGGTAGCTGGCCTTCGAGTGGCTACACCTTC. The encoded protein is CASSEYPGSWPSSGYTF.